The 30 T cell receptor beta chains in this list originate from one sample, sequenced in a study of T-cell reconstitution after alpha-beta-depleted transplantation in children. Unique molecular identifiers tagged the TCRbeta library. Each CDR3 protein is one row after TCRdb ran MiXCR on the PCR reads. The sample yields about 540,000 distinct CDR3 sequences, approximately 20% seen once. The starting material was PBMCs from the stem cell graft donor, obtained from the stem cell graft. The receptor source for this set is a human donor who donated a stem cell graft to a child with acute lymphoblastic leukemia.

This chain connects TRBV11-2 to TRBJ2-5; the D call may be TRBD1 or TRBD2 (5 bases each). The CDR3 is 14 amino acids. V was clipped by 1 base and J by 4 bases, with 10 bases between them. Germline CDR1 is SGHAT and CDR2 is FQNNGV. The CDR3: CASSLGPGRETQYF. The DNA of the CDR3 is TGTGCCAGCAGCTTAGGACCAGGGAGAGAGACCCAGTACTTC.

This clonotype occurred a few times. The rearrangement links TRBV9 to TRBJ2-7, with no clear D. Germline CDR1 and CDR2: SGDLS and YYNGEE. V shed 7 bases and J shed 0 bases, with 11 bases lying between them. The CDR3 runs 13 residues. The CDR3 spells CASGSSSSYEQYF. The CDR3 DNA reads TGTGCCAGCGGATCGTCGAGCTCCTACGAGCAGTACTTC. The variable domain in full, completed from reference TRBV9 and TRBJ2-7, reads DSGVTQTPKHLITATGQRVTLRCSPRSGDLSVYWYQQSLDQGLQFLIQYYNGEERAKGNILERFSAQQFPDLHSELNLSSLELGDSALYFCASGSSSSYEQYFGPGTRLTVT.

The table lists this clonotype with a few counts. V usage is TRBV5-1 and J usage is TRBJ1-4; TRBD1 matches at 10 bases. The CDR3 contains 15 residues. Germline V gene lookup returns CDR1 SGHRS and CDR2 YFSETQ. Trimming cost V 5 bases and J 7 bases; bases outside gene matches: 8. The CDR3 reads CASSSMGQGLEKLFF. In nucleotides, the CDR3 is TGCGCCAGCAGTAGTATGGGACAGGGGCTTGAAAAACTGTTTTTT.

V usage is TRBV20-1 and J usage is TRBJ1-2, with unresolved D. Trimming pared 5 bases from V and 7 bases from J, leaving 11 bases between. This CDR3 has 11 residues. Germline CDR1 reads DFQATT; CDR2 reads SNEGSKA (reference sequence). The CDR3 DNA reads TGCAGTGCTCGCGGATGGCTTGGCTACACCTTC. Its translation is CSARGWLGYTF.

This clonotype was detected ten times or more. The gene calls are TRBV5-4 and TRBJ1-1; D unresolved. Between the trimmed V and J ends, which lost 3 bases and 2 bases, there was a span of 11 bases. Germline CDR1 is SGHNT and CDR2 is YYREEE (reference sequence). The CDR3 extends over 14 amino acids. The CDR3 sequence: CASSWQSPNTEAFF. The CDR3 DNA follows: TGTGCCAGCAGCTGGCAGAGTCCTAACACTGAAGCTTTCTTT. Full variable domain (remainder filled in from reference TRBV5-4 and TRBJ1-1): ETGVTQSPTHLIKTRGQQVTLRCSSQSGHNTVSWYQQALGQGPQFIFQYYREEENGRGNFPPRFSGLQFPNYSSELNVNALELDDSALYLCASSWQSPNTEAFFGQGTRLTVV.

This clonotype showed up many times. The chain links TRBV12-3 or TRBV12-4 to TRBJ1-2; D remains unclear. The CDR3 consists of 13 residues. With 4 bases removed from V and 1 base from J, the gap between germline ends came to 7 bases. The CDR3 sequence: CASSYGRNYGYTF. CDR3 in DNA: TGTGCCAGCAGTTACGGGCGTAACTATGGCTACACCTTC.

With regard to this clonotype: A much more abundant neighbour one base away suggests this may be a read error. This rearrangement joins TRBV5-1 to TRBJ1-5; 7 bases agree with TRBD1. Germline-derived CDR1 and CDR2 are SGHRS and YFSETQ. The CDR3 covers 14 residues. The junction had 10 bases not matched to a gene; V was cut back by 6 bases and J by 7 bases. CDR3 DNA sequence: TGCGCCAGCACCACGACAGGGAGTGGACAGCCCCAGCATTTT. Protein product: CASTTTGSGQPQHF.

This clonotype was picked up a small number of times. The chain uses TRBV7-3 and TRBJ2-3; the D is unclear. The germline V gene encodes CDR1 SGHTA and CDR2 FQGTGA. The CDR3 has 16 residues. Trimming left V 1 base short and J 2 bases short, with 13 bases between. The CDR3 protein is CASSLKGDSPTDTQYF. The DNA for the CDR3 is TGTGCCAGCAGCTTAAAGGGTGACTCACCCACAGATACGCAGTATTTT.

This clonotype was seen more than once but under ten times. The genes are TRBV20-1 and TRBJ2-1; 8 nucleotides match TRBD2. Germline lookup yields CDR1 DFQATT and CDR2 SNEGSKA (reference sequence). Germline trimming cut 6 bases from V and 0 bases from J; bases unmatched to any gene: 4. The CDR3 has 14 residues. The CDR3 loop reads CSASSGNSYNEQFF. The CDR3 DNA reads TGCAGTGCCAGTAGCGGGAACTCCTACAATGAGCAGTTCTTC.

V and J are TRBV12-3 or TRBV12-4 and TRBJ2-2; no reliable D call. V was pared by 5 bases and J by 3 bases, with 10 bases between. This CDR3 is built from 14 residues. CDR3 region: CASSPRAYTGELFF. CDR3 sequence (DNA): TGTGCCAGCAGTCCCCGAGCGTACACCGGGGAGCTGTTTTTT.

This clonotype was counted a few times. The rearrangement uses TRBV20-1 and TRBJ2-2, with 10 bases that match TRBD1. Germline values: CDR1 DFQATT, CDR2 SNEGSKA (reference sequence). The V segment lost 3 bases and the J segment 5 bases; nucleotides outside the gene matches: 3. CDR3 length: 14 amino acids. CDR3 sequence: CSARGTGDTGELFF. CDR3 DNA sequence: TGCAGTGCTAGGGGGACAGGGGATACCGGGGAGCTGTTTTTT.

This clonotype was counted ten times or more. The chain uses TRBV12-3 or TRBV12-4 and TRBJ1-2; D call uncertain. There are 13 residues in the CDR3. Trimming left V 2 bases short and J 2 bases short, with 6 bases between. CDR3 region: CASSLLGNYGYTF. DNA of the CDR3: TGTGCCAGCAGTTTATTAGGGAACTATGGCTACACCTTC.

This clonotype was found a few times. V usage is TRBV19 and J usage is TRBJ2-1; D possibly corresponds to TRBD1 (6 bases). In germline, CDR1 is LNHDA, CDR2 SQIVND (reference sequence). The V end was cut by 0 bases, the J end by 1 base, with 16 bases between. The CDR3 is made up of 18 amino acids. The CDR3 loop is CASSIDPGHVGSYNEQFF. CDR3 sequence (DNA): TGTGCCAGTAGTATAGATCCGGGACACGTAGGTTCCTACAATGAGCAGTTCTTC.

This clonotype was recorded a few times. V and J are TRBV5-1 and TRBJ2-2; the match to TRBD2 covers 8 bases. This CDR3 is 15 amino acids long. From germline, CDR1 is SGHRS and CDR2 YFSETQ. J gave up 6 bases and V 3 bases, and 7 bases lay outside the gene matches. This chain's CDR3 is CASSWETSAAGELFF. CDR3 nucleotide sequence: TGCGCCAGCAGCTGGGAGACTAGCGCAGCCGGGGAGCTGTTTTTT.

This clonotype was seen at least ten times. The chain combines TRBV4-1 with TRBJ1-3, with D uncertain. The V gene's germline CDR1 is MGHRA and CDR2 YSYEKL. The CDR3 has 12 amino acids. Trimming removed 4 bases at V and 4 bases at J, with 5 bases between. DNA of the CDR3: TGCGCCAGCAGCCCATCCGGAAACACCATATATTTT. This translates into CASSPSGNTIYF.

V gene TRBV10-3 combines with J gene TRBJ2-7, with 9 bases that match TRBD1. The CDR3 loop spans 16 amino acids. The germline gives CDR1 ENHRY, CDR2 SYGVKD. V lost 5 bases, J lost 6 bases, and 14 bases stayed unmatched. The CDR3 loop reads CAISTTPGQGHGEQYF. DNA of the CDR3: TGTGCCATCAGTACGACCCCGGGACAGGGTCATGGCGAGCAGTACTTC.

The V gene is TRBV5-6, the J gene TRBJ2-3; 11 nucleotides align to TRBD2. V lost 4 bases and J lost 6; bases outside the gene matches: 10. CDR1 and CDR2 (germline): SGHDT, YYEEEE. CDR3 length equals 16 residues. The CDR3 is CASSAGGTSGMDTQYF. The CDR3 nucleotides are TGTGCCAGCAGCGCTGGAGGGACTAGCGGCATGGATACGCAGTATTTT.

The chain combines TRBV2 with TRBJ2-2; D uncertain. The germline V and J ends were trimmed by 3 bases and 8 bases, with 13 bases remaining between them. The CDR3 has 14 amino acids. Germline V gene sequence: CDR1 SNHLY, CDR2 FYNNEI. In nucleotides, the CDR3 is TGTGCCAGCAGTGATCAGGACGCCGTAGGGGAGCTGTTTTTT. Its translation is CASSDQDAVGELFF.

This clonotype was recorded a few times. The chain's CDR3 is CASSLAFSAGQFF. CDR3 DNA sequence: TGCGCCAGCAGCTTGGCATTTTCAGCGGGGCAGTTCTTC. The chain couples TRBV5-1 to TRBJ2-1; the D gene is possibly TRBD2 (6 bases). The CDR3 has 13 amino acids. Between the trimmed V and J ends, which lost 0 bases and 12 bases, there was a span of 13 bases. In germline, CDR1 is SGHRS, CDR2 YFSETQ.

This sequence joins TRBV5-6 and TRBJ2-1; weak D call: TRBD2 (6 bases). The germline V and J ends were trimmed by 4 bases and 4 bases, with 18 bases remaining between them. The CDR3 consists of 16 residues. Germline CDR1 reads SGHDT; CDR2 reads YYEEEE. CDR3 region: CASSLTSEYGYNEQFF. Here the CDR3 DNA reads TGTGCCAGCAGCCTGACTAGTGAGTATGGGTACAATGAGCAGTTCTTC.

The chain couples TRBV6-2 or TRBV6-3 to TRBJ2-1; a weak D match, TRBD1 (5 bases). The V end lost 0 bases, the J end lost 5 bases, and 11 bases lay between the germline ends. The CDR3 consists of 15 residues. The germline V gene has CDR1 MNHEY and CDR2 SVGEGT. The CDR3, as DNA: TGTGCCAGCAGTTACTCGGGGCGGACGAACAATGAGCAGTTCTTC. As protein: CASSYSGRTNNEQFF.

The chain recombines TRBV21-1 with TRBJ1-2; TRBD1 is the table's D call and was not checked against the DNA. TRBV21-1 is recorded as a pseudogene. This CDR3 is 12 amino acids long. The CDR3 DNA reads as TGTGCCAGCAGCGACAGGCTCCACGGCTACACCTTC. Encoded protein: CASSDRLHGYTF.

This clonotype was counted between two and nine times. The chain links TRBV12-3 or TRBV12-4 to TRBJ2-3; TRBD2 might be the D (5 bases). This CDR3 has 17 residues. Trimming left V 5 bases short and J 6 bases short, with 24 bases between. The CDR3 region is CASSPTLGSGAGDTQYF. CDR3 sequence (DNA): TGTGCCAGCAGTCCAACCTTGGGGAGCGGAGCTGGGGATACGCAGTATTTT.

The gene calls are TRBV5-5 and TRBJ2-1; D may be TRBD2 (6 bases). The germline V and J ends were trimmed by 6 bases and 4 bases, with 20 bases remaining between them. This CDR3 is built from 16 residues. Germline V gene lookup returns CDR1 SGHKS and CDR2 YYEKEE (reference sequence). CDR3 sequence reads: CASTRPGLLGYNEQFF. In DNA form, the CDR3 reads TGTGCCAGCACCCGTCCCGGACTACTGGGATACAATGAGCAGTTCTTC.

The chain uses TRBV12-3 or TRBV12-4 and TRBJ1-2; the D is unclear. The ends were cut back, 4 bases at V and 14 bases at J, with 20 bases in the middle. This CDR3 is built from 13 residues. DNA for the CDR3: TGTGCCAGCAGTTCCTGGCCACAGCACCCCGGGACCTTC. This gives the protein CASSSWPQHPGTF.

This clonotype was seen a handful of times. The chain uses TRBV30 and TRBJ2-1; 8 positions match TRBD2. V was clipped by 4 bases and J by 3 bases; unmatched bases: 8. The V gene's germline CDR1 is GTSNPN and CDR2 SVGIG (reference sequence). The CDR3 contains 15 residues. The CDR3 DNA reads TGTGCCTGGAATACCATAGCGGGACTCTACAATGAGCAGTTCTTC. Translating it yields CAWNTIAGLYNEQFF.

This chain connects TRBV4-1 to TRBJ1-2; D remains unclear. Trimming left V 1 base short and J 4 bases short, with 16 bases between. CDR1 MGHRA and CDR2 YSYEKL come from the germline V gene. This CDR3 is 16 amino acids long. This CDR3 is CASSQVEAGRSYGYTF. Written as DNA, the CDR3 is TGCGCCAGCAGCCAAGTCGAAGCCGGGAGGTCCTATGGCTACACCTTC.

This clonotype was observed a handful of times. The V and J genes are TRBV18 and TRBJ2-1; 11 nucleotides agree with TRBD2. V trimming: 0 bases; J trimming: 2 bases; junction bases outside the gene matches: 3. CDR3 size: 17 residues. CDR1 and CDR2 (germline): KGHSH, LQKENI. The CDR3 sequence is CASSPPRLAGPYNEQFF. CDR3 bases: TGTGCCAGCTCACCACCCAGACTAGCGGGACCCTACAATGAGCAGTTCTTC.

The rearrangement links TRBV5-1 to TRBJ2-2; a possible D gene is TRBD2 (5 bases). This CDR3 comprises 16 residues. CDR1 SGHRS and CDR2 YFSETQ come from the germline V gene. Trimming shortened V by 2 bases and J by 4 bases, and 15 bases separated the two germline ends. The CDR3 loop is CASSFRGGGSTGELFF. In DNA, the CDR3 is TGCGCCAGCAGCTTTAGAGGAGGTGGGAGCACCGGGGAGCTGTTTTTT.

In its sample, this clonotype was seen a few times. This chain uses TRBV10-3 with TRBJ2-7, with 9 bases fitting TRBD1. Germline trimming cut 4 bases from V and 0 bases from J; bases unmatched to any gene: 13. This CDR3 is 18 amino acids long. Germline V gives CDR1 ENHRY, CDR2 SYGVKD. CDR3 coding DNA: TGTGCCATCAGTGCACCGGGACAGGGTGTGGGGGGCTCCTACGAGCAGTACTTC. It translates to CAISAPGQGVGGSYEQYF.